This T cell receptor beta chain was sequenced for a study of molecular identifiers for immune sequencing clone quantification. This clonotype was counted ten times or more. Its target is not known. General study points: Over 99% of CMV-specific effector molecules, but under 1% of naive ones, were in clones above 20 copies. Spiked Jurkat TCR RNA equal to one cell could reportedly be picked out among over 850,000 naive cells.

Previously published methods and listed TCR primers were used for the bulk TCR libraries. Via MiXCR, TCRdb re-called the PCR reads, giving one row per CDR3 protein. The sample records about 640,000 distinct CDR3 sequences, 15% to 20% being singletons. This TCR was recovered from a human donor in good health. Some libraries in this study had Jurkat cell RNA spiked in. Sequences were obtained from naive CD8+ T cells from blood, with Jurkat cell RNA spiked in. The subset: FACS-sorted CD8+CD4-CCR7+CD45RA+ naive T cells.

CDR3 in DNA: TGTGCCAGCAGCATGACAGGGGACGAAAAACTGTTTTTT. Amino acid sequence: CASSMTGDEKLFF. The V gene is TRBV4-2, the J gene TRBJ1-4; 8 positions match TRBD1. Germline CDR1 LGHNA, CDR2 YNFKEQ. The CDR3 totals 13 residues. The J segment lost 8 bases and the V segment lost 5 bases, leaving 4 bases of the junction unmatched.